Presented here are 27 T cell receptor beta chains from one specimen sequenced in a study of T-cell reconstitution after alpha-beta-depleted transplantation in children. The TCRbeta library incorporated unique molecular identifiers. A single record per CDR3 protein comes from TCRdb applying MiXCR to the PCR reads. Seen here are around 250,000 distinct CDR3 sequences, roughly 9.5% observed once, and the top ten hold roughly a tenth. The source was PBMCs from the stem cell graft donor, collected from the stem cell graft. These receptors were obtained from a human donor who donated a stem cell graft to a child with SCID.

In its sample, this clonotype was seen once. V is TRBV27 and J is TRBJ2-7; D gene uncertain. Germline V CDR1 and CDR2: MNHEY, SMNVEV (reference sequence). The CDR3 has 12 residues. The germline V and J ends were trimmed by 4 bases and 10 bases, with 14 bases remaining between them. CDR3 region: CASSSHLGDQYF. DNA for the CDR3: TGTGCCAGCAGTTCCCACCTGGGCGATCAGTACTTC.

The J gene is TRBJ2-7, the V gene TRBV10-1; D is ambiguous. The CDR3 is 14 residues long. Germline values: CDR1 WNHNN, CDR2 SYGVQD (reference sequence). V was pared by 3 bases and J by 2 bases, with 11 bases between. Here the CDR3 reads CASSDSAGTYEQYF. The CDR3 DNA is TGCGCCAGCAGTGACTCGGCAGGAACCTACGAGCAGTACTTC.

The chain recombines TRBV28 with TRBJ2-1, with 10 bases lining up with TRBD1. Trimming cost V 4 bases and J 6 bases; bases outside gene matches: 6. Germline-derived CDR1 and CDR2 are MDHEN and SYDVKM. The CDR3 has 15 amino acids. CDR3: CASSWGTGEANEQFF. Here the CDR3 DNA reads TGTGCCAGCAGTTGGGGGACAGGGGAGGCCAATGAGCAGTTCTTC.

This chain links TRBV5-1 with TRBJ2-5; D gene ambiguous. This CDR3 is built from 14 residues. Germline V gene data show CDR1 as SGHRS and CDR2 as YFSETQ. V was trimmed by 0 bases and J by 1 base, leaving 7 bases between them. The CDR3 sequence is CASSLEVAQETQYF. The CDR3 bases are TGCGCCAGCAGCTTGGAAGTGGCCCAAGAGACCCAGTACTTC.

The CDR3 reads CASSQAASRDTQYF. The CDR3 bases are TGTGCCAGCAGCCAAGCGGCTAGTCGGGATACGCAGTATTTT. The chain has TRBV3-1 and TRBJ2-3; no definite D call. Trimming cost V 1 base and J 6 bases, with 11 bases left between them. Germline CDR1 reads LGHDT; CDR2 reads YNNKEL (reference sequence). The CDR3 contains 14 residues.

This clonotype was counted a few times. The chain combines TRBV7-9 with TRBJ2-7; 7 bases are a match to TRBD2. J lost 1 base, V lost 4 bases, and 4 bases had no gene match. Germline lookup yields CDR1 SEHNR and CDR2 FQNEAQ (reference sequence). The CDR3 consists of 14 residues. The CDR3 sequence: CASSWGGNSYEQYF. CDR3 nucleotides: TGTGCCAGCAGCTGGGGGGGGAATTCCTACGAGCAGTACTTC.

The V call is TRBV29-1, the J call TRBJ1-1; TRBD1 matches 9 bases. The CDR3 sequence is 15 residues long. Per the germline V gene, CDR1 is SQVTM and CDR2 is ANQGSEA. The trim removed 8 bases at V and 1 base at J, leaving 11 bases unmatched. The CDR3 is CSLRGDREGNTEAFF. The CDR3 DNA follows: TGCAGCTTGAGGGGGGACAGGGAAGGGAACACTGAAGCTTTCTTT.

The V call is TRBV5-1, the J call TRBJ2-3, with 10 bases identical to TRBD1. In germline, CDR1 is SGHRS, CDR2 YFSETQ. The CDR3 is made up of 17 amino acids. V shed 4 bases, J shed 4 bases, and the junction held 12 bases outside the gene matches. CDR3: CASSPLSGTGVSDTQYF. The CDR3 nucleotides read TGCGCCAGCAGCCCCCTTTCCGGGACAGGGGTATCAGATACGCAGTATTTT.

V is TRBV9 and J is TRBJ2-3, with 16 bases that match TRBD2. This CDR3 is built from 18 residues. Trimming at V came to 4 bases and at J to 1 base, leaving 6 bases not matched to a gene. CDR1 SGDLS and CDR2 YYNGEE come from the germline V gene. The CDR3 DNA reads TGTGCCAGCAGCCCAGGGACTAGCGGGGGGGCGGGCACAGATACGCAGTATTTT. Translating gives CASSPGTSGGAGTDTQYF.

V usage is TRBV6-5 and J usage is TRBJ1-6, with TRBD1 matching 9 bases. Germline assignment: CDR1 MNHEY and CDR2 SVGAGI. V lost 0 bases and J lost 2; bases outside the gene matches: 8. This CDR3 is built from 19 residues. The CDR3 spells CASSYSGQGTGTYNSPLHF. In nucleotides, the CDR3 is TGTGCCAGCAGTTACTCGGGACAGGGTACGGGAACCTATAATTCACCCCTCCACTTT.

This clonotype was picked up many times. CDR3: CSVDTGGETQYF. CDR3 nucleotide sequence: TGCAGCGTTGATACAGGAGGAGAGACCCAGTACTTC. V usage is TRBV29-1 and J usage is TRBJ2-5; the D call may be TRBD1 or TRBD2 (5 bases each). This CDR3 has 12 residues. CDR1 SQVTM and CDR2 ANQGSEA come from the germline V gene. Trimming stripped 3 bases from V and 4 bases from J, with 9 bases between.

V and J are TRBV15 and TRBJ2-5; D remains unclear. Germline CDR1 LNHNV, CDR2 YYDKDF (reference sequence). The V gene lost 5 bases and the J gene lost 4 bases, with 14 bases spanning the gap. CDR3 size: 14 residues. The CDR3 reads CATSPGALGETQYF. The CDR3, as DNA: TGTGCCACCAGCCCCGGAGCGCTGGGAGAGACCCAGTACTTC.

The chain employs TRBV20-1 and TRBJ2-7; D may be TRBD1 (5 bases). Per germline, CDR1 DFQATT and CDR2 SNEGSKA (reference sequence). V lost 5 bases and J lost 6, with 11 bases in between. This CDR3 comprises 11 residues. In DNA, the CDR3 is TGCAGTGCTCCTCGCCAGGGCGAGCAGTACTTC. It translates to CSAPRQGEQYF.

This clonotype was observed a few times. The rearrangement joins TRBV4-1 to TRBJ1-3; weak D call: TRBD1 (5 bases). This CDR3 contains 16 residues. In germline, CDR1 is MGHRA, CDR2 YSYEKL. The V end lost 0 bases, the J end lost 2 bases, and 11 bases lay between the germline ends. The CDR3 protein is CASSQDPGGAGNTIYF. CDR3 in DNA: TGCGCCAGCAGCCAAGACCCGGGGGGGGCTGGAAACACCATATATTTT.

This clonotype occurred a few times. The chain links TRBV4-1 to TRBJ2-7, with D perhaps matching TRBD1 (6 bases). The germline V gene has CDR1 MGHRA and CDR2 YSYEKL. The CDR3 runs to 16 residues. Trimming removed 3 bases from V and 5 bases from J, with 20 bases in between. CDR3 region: CASSQAFGQGYHEQYF. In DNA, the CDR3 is TGCGCCAGCAGCCAGGCCTTCGGGCAGGGGTACCACGAGCAGTACTTC.

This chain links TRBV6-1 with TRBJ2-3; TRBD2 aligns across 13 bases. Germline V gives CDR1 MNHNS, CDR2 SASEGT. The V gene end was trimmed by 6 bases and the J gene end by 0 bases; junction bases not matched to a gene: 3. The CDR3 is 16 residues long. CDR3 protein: CASRPLAGGSTDTQYF. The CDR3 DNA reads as TGTGCCAGCAGACCACTAGCGGGGGGGAGCACAGATACGCAGTATTTT.

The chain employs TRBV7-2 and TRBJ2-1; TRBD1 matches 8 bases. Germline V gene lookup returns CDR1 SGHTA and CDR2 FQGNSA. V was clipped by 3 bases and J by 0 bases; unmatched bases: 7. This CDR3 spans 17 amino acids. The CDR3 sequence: CASSFSTGGSSYNEQFF. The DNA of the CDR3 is TGTGCCAGCAGCTTTTCAACAGGGGGGAGCTCCTACAATGAGCAGTTCTTC.

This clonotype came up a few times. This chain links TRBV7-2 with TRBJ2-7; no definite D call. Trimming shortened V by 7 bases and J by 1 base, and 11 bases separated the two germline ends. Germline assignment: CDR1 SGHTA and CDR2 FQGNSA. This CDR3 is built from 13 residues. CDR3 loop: CASTRLESYEQYF. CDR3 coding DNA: TGTGCCAGCACCAGACTGGAATCCTACGAGCAGTACTTC.

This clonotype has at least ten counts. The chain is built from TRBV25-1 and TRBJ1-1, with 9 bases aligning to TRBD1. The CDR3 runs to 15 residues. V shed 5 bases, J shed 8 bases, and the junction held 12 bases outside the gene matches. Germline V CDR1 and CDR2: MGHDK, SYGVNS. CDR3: CASSHTGTGHREAFF. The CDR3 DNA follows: TGTGCCAGCAGTCATACCGGGACAGGGCACAGAGAAGCTTTCTTT.

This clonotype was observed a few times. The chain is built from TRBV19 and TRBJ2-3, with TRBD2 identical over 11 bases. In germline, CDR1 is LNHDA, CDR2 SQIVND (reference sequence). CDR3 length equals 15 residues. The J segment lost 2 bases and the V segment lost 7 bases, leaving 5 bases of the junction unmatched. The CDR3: CASTPGLAVTDTQYF. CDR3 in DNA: TGTGCCAGTACCCCGGGACTAGCGGTCACAGATACGCAGTATTTT.

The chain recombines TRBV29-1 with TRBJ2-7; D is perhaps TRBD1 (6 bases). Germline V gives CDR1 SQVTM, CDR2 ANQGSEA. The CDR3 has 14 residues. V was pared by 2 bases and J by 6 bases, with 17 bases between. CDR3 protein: CSVEQGQGKSEQYF. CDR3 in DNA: TGCAGCGTTGAACAAGGCCAGGGGAAGTCCGAGCAGTACTTC.

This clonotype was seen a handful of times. The CDR3 loop is CASSTTDGENYNSPLHF. The CDR3 region has the DNA TGCGCCAGCAGCACAACGGACGGGGAGAACTATAATTCACCCCTCCACTTT. The chain employs TRBV5-1 and TRBJ1-6; D not certain. Deletions cut 4 bases from V and 3 bases from J, with 17 bases between. Germline CDR1 and CDR2: SGHRS and YFSETQ. This CDR3 is 17 amino acids long.

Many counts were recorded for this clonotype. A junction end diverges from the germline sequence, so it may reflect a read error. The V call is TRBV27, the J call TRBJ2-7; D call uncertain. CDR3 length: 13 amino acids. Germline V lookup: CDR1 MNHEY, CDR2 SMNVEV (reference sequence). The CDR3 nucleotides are TGTGCCAGCAGGTCACAACACTCCGACGAGCAGTACTTC. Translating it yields CASRSQHSDEQYF.

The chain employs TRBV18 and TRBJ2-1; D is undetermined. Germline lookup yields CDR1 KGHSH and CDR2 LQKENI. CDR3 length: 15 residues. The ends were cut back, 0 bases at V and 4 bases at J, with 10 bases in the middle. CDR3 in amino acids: CASSPPPGYYNEQFF. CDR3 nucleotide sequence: TGTGCCAGCTCACCACCCCCCGGATATTACAATGAGCAGTTCTTC.

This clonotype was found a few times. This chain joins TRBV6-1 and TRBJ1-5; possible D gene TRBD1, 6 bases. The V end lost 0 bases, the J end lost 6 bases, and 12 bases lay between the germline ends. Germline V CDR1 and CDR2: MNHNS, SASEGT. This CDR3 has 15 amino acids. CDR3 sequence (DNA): TGTGCCAGCAGTGAAGCCTTGGGGGGCGGTCAGCCCCAGCATTTT. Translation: CASSEALGGGQPQHF.

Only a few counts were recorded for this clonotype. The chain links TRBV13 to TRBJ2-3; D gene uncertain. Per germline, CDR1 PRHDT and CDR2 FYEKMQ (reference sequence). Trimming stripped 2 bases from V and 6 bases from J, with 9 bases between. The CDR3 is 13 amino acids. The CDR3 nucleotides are TGTGCCAGCAGCTTACGGTCGAGGGATACGCAGTATTTT. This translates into CASSLRSRDTQYF.

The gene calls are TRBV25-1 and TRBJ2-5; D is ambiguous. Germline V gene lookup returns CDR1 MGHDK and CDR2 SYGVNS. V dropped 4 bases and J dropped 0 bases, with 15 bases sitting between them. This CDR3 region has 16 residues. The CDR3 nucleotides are TGTGCCAGCAGTGGCCATGAAGGATGGCACCAAGAGACCCAGTACTTC. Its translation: CASSGHEGWHQETQYF.